These 17 T cell receptor beta chains share one sample of origin, sequenced in a study of blood T cell repertoires in COVID-19. Using immunoSEQ multiplex PCR, the repertoire was profiled, and TCRdb retains in-frame clones only, with some absent. This sample yields around 220,000 clones, of which 90% are seen a single time; roughly 16% belongs to the top ten. The sequenced material came from PBMCs or T cells enriched from blood (not recorded which). The receptor set was obtained from a man aged 25 to 40 who had been exposed to COVID-19.

The V call is TRBV5-5, the J call TRBJ1-4; D remains ambiguous. The ends were cut back, 4 bases at V and 1 base at J, with 14 bases in the middle. Germline CDR1 is SGHKS and CDR2 is YYEKEE (reference sequence). The CDR3 spans 16 residues. CDR3 protein: CASSGPLEGTNEKLFF. CDR3 DNA: TGTGCCAGCAGCGGGCCATTGGAGGGAACTAATGAAAAACTGTTTTTT.

This clone was recorded a few times. The chain links TRBV10-3 to TRBJ1-3; 9 nucleotides agree with TRBD1. Germline CDR1 ENHRY, CDR2 SYGVKD. The junction had 1 base not matched to a gene; V was cut back by 5 bases and J by 2 bases. The CDR3 consists of 14 residues. The CDR3 protein is CAISRTGAGNTIYF. The CDR3 DNA reads TGTGCCATCAGTCGGACAGGGGCTGGAAACACCATATATTTT.

The chain is built from TRBV5-1 and TRBJ1-2; perhaps TRBD1 as D (6 bases). CDR1 and CDR2 (germline): SGHRS, YFSETQ. V lost 1 base, J lost 2 bases, and 9 bases lay in between. The CDR3 length is 14 residues. The CDR3 region is CASSLSRGNYGYTF. In DNA form, the CDR3 reads TGCGCCAGCAGCTTGAGCAGGGGCAACTATGGCTACACCTTC.

This rearrangement joins TRBV2 to TRBJ1-3, with TRBD1 matching 8 bases. The trim removed 8 bases at V and 0 bases at J, leaving 6 bases unmatched. The germline V gene has CDR1 SNHLY and CDR2 FYNNEI. The length of the CDR3 is 15 residues. CDR3 bases: TGTGCCAGCCCCGGGACAGGCGACTCTGGAAACACCATATATTTT. Translated: CASPGTGDSGNTIYF.

In DNA form, the CDR3 reads TGCGCCAGCAGCCAAGATGGGGGTAGGACAGGGTACCCCGAGCAGTACTTC. Translating gives CASSQDGGRTGYPEQYF. The rearrangement uses TRBV4-1 and TRBJ2-7; 8 bases align to TRBD1. This CDR3 is 17 amino acids long. Germline CDR1 is MGHRA and CDR2 is YSYEKL. With 0 bases clipped from V and 6 bases from J, the junction kept 13 bases outside the gene matches.

This chain connects TRBV19 to TRBJ1-2; no definite D call. The germline V and J ends were trimmed by 4 bases and 2 bases, with 8 bases remaining between them. Germline CDR1 is LNHDA and CDR2 is SQIVND (reference sequence). This CDR3 comprises 13 residues. In nucleotides, the CDR3 is TGTGCCAGTAGTACCGACAAGAACTATGGCTACACCTTC. Its translation is CASSTDKNYGYTF.

V gene TRBV7-2 combines with J gene TRBJ2-4; maybe TRBD2 (5 bases). Germline V gene lookup returns CDR1 SGHTA and CDR2 FQGNSA. The V end lost 3 bases, the J end lost 0 bases, and 18 bases lay between the germline ends. The CDR3 has 18 amino acids. The CDR3 DNA reads as TGTGCCAGCAGCTTCGCCATTTCAAGTGGACTAGCCAAAAACATTCAGTACTTC. It is translated as CASSFAISSGLAKNIQYF.

This chain joins TRBV9 and TRBJ2-2; 10 nucleotides line up with TRBD1. Germline-derived CDR1 and CDR2 are SGDLS and YYNGEE. The CDR3 runs to 15 residues. V was pared by 3 bases and J by 4 bases, with 3 bases of the junction left unmatched. The CDR3 sequence: CASSGGQGITGELFF. The CDR3 DNA reads as TGTGCCAGCAGCGGGGGACAGGGGATCACCGGGGAGCTGTTTTTT. The complete variable domain, with remaining parts taken from reference TRBV9 and TRBJ2-2, reads DSGVTQTPKHLITATGQRVTLRCSPRSGDLSVYWYQQSLDQGLQFLIQYYNGEERAKGNILERFSAQQFPDLHSELNLSSLELGDSALYFCASSGGQGITGELFFGEGSRLTVL.

This chain connects TRBV2 to TRBJ1-5; D is unresolved. CDR1 SNHLY and CDR2 FYNNEI come from the germline V gene. Deletions cut 4 bases from V and 7 bases from J, with 11 bases between. The CDR3 length is 13 residues. The CDR3, as DNA: TGTGCCAGCAGTGCATCCCAGGCCCAGCCCCAGCATTTT. It encodes CASSASQAQPQHF.

The V gene is TRBV2, the J gene TRBJ2-2; TRBD1 aligns across 7 bases. Germline CDR1 reads SNHLY; CDR2 reads FYNNEI. There are 16 residues in the CDR3. The V gene end was trimmed by 7 bases and the J gene end by 1 base; junction bases not matched to a gene: 9. The CDR3 sequence is CASTPRQGENTGELFF. DNA for the CDR3: TGTGCCAGCACCCCGAGGCAGGGGGAGAACACCGGGGAGCTGTTTTTT.

The V call is TRBV30, the J call TRBJ1-5; TRBD1 matches 10 bases. Trimming at V came to 4 bases and at J to 5 bases, leaving 5 bases not matched to a gene. From germline, CDR1 is GTSNPN and CDR2 SVGIG (reference sequence). The CDR3 has 14 amino acids. CDR3 sequence: CAWTGTGAHQPQHF. CDR3 coding DNA: TGTGCCTGGACTGGGACAGGGGCCCATCAGCCCCAGCATTTT.

This clone was observed a single time. The chain carries TRBV30 and TRBJ1-4, with D possibly TRBD1 on 6 matching bases. Germline CDR1 is GTSNPN and CDR2 is SVGIG (reference sequence). This CDR3 is built from 14 residues. Deletions cut 4 bases from V and 7 bases from J, with 16 bases between. The CDR3 DNA follows: TGTGCCTGGAACGATGTACAGGGAAGTGAAAAACTGTTTTTT. It encodes CAWNDVQGSEKLFF. The full variable domain, its missing parts supplied by reference TRBV30 and TRBJ1-4, is SQTIHQWPATLVQPVGSPLSLECTVEGTSNPNLYWYRQAAGRGLQLLFYSVGIGQISSEVPQNLSASRPQDRQFILSSKKLLLSDSGFYLCAWNDVQGSEKLFFGSGTQLSVL.

J is TRBJ1-3 and V is TRBV27, with D perhaps TRBD1 (6 bases). CDR3 size: 17 residues. The V end lost 1 base, the J end lost 0 bases, and 13 bases lay between the germline ends. Germline assignment: CDR1 MNHEY and CDR2 SMNVEV (reference sequence). CDR3 protein: CASSLYTRGFSGNTIYF. In DNA, the CDR3 is TGTGCCAGCAGTTTATACACCAGGGGCTTCTCTGGAAACACCATATATTTT.

This chain joins TRBV7-9 and TRBJ2-7; TRBD1 is a possible D gene (5 bases). This CDR3 comprises 13 residues. Trimming removed 1 base at V and 4 bases at J, with 8 bases between. Germline lookup yields CDR1 SEHNR and CDR2 FQNEAQ (reference sequence). The CDR3, as DNA: TGTGCCAGCAGCTTAGTTGGGGCGTACGAGCAGTACTTC. It yields the protein CASSLVGAYEQYF. Complete variable domain (other parts from reference TRBV7-9 and TRBJ2-7): DTGVSQNPRHKITKRGQNVTFRCDPISEHNRLYWYRQTLGQGPEFLTYFQNEAQLEKSRLLSDRFSAERPKGSFSTLEIQRTEQGDSAMYLCASSLVGAYEQYFGPGTRLTVT.

CDR3 in DNA: TGTGCCAGCAGCTCCAGTAATATGAACACTGAAGCTTTCTTT. Its translation: CASSSSNMNTEAFF. The V and J genes are TRBV7-9 and TRBJ1-1, with D unclear. The length of the CDR3 is 14 residues. In germline, CDR1 is SEHNR, CDR2 FQNEAQ (reference sequence). The V end lost 4 bases, the J end lost 0 bases, and 9 bases lay between the germline ends. Supplemented by reference TRBV7-9 and TRBJ1-1, the full variable domain reads DTGVSQNPRHKITKRGQNVTFRCDPISEHNRLYWYRQTLGQGPEFLTYFQNEAQLEKSRLLSDRFSAERPKGSFSTLEIQRTEQGDSAMYLCASSSSNMNTEAFFGQGTRLTVV.

This chain links TRBV6-2 or TRBV6-3 with TRBJ2-7; D may be TRBD1 (5 bases). V lost 5 bases to trimming and J lost 4 bases, with 6 bases between them. The germline V gene has CDR1 MNHEY and CDR2 SVGEGT. The CDR3 is 11 residues long. The CDR3, as DNA: TGTGCCAGCAGTGGGGCTTACGAGCAGTACTTC. Amino acid sequence: CASSGAYEQYF.

This clone was counted only a few times. The chain uses TRBV28 and TRBJ1-2, with D tentatively TRBD1 (5 bases). Trimming left V 6 bases short and J 8 bases short, with 16 bases between. Per germline, CDR1 MDHEN and CDR2 SYDVKM. The CDR3 loop spans 13 amino acids. CDR3 loop: CASRLTSSGGYTF. In nucleotides, the CDR3 is TGTGCCAGCAGGCTGACATCTTCAGGGGGCTACACCTTC.